This TCR beta chain derives from a study of cytomegalovirus exposure and HLA in healthy donors. Findings and caveats of the study: TCR beta sequences reportedly predicted most subjects' HLA-A and HLA-B alleles accurately. There were some 150 TCR beta chains listed as cytomegalovirus-associated. Many donors shared some public TCRs, even though most TCR sequences were rare.

The PCR made use of 60 Vbeta and 13 Jbeta primers. Clones were read by immunoSEQ multiplex PCR, and TCRdb kept only the in-frame ones, dropping some. The sample includes some 190,000 clones, about 85% seen only once; the top ten take roughly 0.98%. This CDR3 contains 13 residues. Germline V gene data show CDR1 as MNHNY and CDR2 as SVGAGI (reference sequence). V was clipped by 8 bases and J by 1 base; unmatched bases: 5. Points on this clone: Its target is not known.

The origin of this receptor is a boy younger than 10 in good health and CMV-seronegative. The sequenced material came from PBMCs. The rearrangement uses TRBV6-6 and TRBJ2-7; TRBD1 matches 7 bases. The CDR3 DNA reads as TGTGCCAGCTGGGGACAGAGTTCCTACGAGCAGTACTTC. It is translated as CASWGQSSYEQYF.